The 7 T cell receptor beta chains below come from one sample, sequenced in a study of OX40 agonist ivuxolimab in advanced cancers. TCRdb's table, derived via immunoSEQ multiplex PCR, lists solely in-frame clones and lacks some. The sample has under 75,000 clones, around 86% seen once. The sequences come from CD4+ or CD8+ T cells sorted from blood, collected in a trial of the OX40 agonist ivuxolimab. These receptors were collected from an adult with an advanced solid tumor such as melanoma, head and neck, liver or kidney cancer.

The chain couples TRBV5-6 to TRBJ2-5; D remains unclear. This CDR3 region has 15 residues. The V and J ends lost 1 base and 4 bases respectively, with 14 bases between them. CDR1 is SGHDT and CDR2 is YYEEEE in the germline V gene. CDR3 region: CASSLRSPHRETQYF. CDR3 DNA: TGTGCCAGCAGCTTGAGGTCGCCCCACCGAGAGACCCAGTACTTC.

The V and J genes are TRBV4-1 and TRBJ2-2; TRBD2 matches at 10 bases. The V gene's germline CDR1 is MGHRA and CDR2 YSYEKL. With V trimmed by 0 bases and J by 1 base, 8 bases remained unmatched. The CDR3 has 19 amino acids. CDR3 protein: CASSQEGASGRKNTGELFF. DNA of the CDR3: TGCGCCAGCAGCCAAGAAGGGGCTAGCGGGAGAAAGAACACCGGGGAGCTGTTTTTT.

This rearrangement joins TRBV5-1 to TRBJ1-2; D ambiguous. With 0 bases removed from V and 4 bases from J, the gap between germline ends came to 13 bases. The germline CDR1 and CDR2 sequences are SGHRS and YFSETQ. This CDR3 contains 15 residues. CDR3 region: CASSLAVEGAYGYTF. The CDR3 DNA is TGCGCCAGCAGCTTGGCCGTGGAGGGCGCCTATGGCTACACCTTC.

The rearrangement uses TRBV5-1 and TRBJ1-2, with 9 nucleotides matching TRBD1. There are 13 residues in the CDR3. CDR1 and CDR2 from the germline V gene are SGHRS and YFSETQ. The junction had 4 bases not matched to a gene; V was cut back by 3 bases and J by 7 bases. Here the CDR3 DNA reads TGCGCCAGCAGCTCCACAGGGGGCAGTGGCTACACCTTC. Encoded protein: CASSSTGGSGYTF.

J is TRBJ2-7 and V is TRBV7-2; either TRBD1 or TRBD2 may fit D (5 bases each). Trimming removed 2 bases at V and 7 bases at J, with 15 bases between. CDR1 is SGHTA and CDR2 is FQGNSA in the germline V gene. The CDR3 has 14 amino acids. The CDR3: CASSLSPRDGEQYF. The CDR3 DNA reads TGTGCCAGCAGCTTAAGCCCGAGGGACGGGGAGCAGTACTTC.

This clone was recorded only once. This chain connects TRBV28 to TRBJ2-3; D not certain. CDR3 size: 11 residues. Germline CDR1 reads MDHEN; CDR2 reads SYDVKM. V was cut by 5 bases and J by 12 bases, with 12 bases left in between. CDR3 residues: CASSPTRAQYF. The CDR3 nucleotides read TGTGCCAGCAGTCCTACCCGGGCCCAGTATTTT.

V gene TRBV19 combines with J gene TRBJ2-7; 7 bases align to TRBD2. Germline CDR1 reads LNHDA; CDR2 reads SQIVND (reference sequence). V shed 1 base, J shed 0 bases, and the junction held 0 bases outside the gene matches. The length of the CDR3 is 14 residues. The CDR3 sequence is CASSIAGGSYEQYF. CDR3 nucleotide sequence: TGTGCCAGTAGTATAGCGGGGGGCTCCTACGAGCAGTACTTC.